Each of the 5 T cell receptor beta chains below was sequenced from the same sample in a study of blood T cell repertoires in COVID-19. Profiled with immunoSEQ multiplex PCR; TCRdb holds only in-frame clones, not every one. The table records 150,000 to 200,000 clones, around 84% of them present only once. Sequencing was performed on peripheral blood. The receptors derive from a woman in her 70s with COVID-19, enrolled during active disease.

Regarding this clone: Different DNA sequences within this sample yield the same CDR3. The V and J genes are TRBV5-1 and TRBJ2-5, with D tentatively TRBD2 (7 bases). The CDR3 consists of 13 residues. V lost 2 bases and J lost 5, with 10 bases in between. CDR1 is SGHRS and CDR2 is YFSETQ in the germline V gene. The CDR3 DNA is TGCGCCAGCAGCTTAGGGGGAGGGGAGACCCAGTACTTC. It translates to CASSLGGGETQYF.

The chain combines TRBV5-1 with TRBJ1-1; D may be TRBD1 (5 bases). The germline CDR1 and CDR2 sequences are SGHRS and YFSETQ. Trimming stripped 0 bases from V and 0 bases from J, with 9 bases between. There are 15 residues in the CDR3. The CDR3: CASSLAGGMNTEAFF. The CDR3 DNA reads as TGCGCCAGCAGCTTGGCGGGGGGGATGAACACTGAAGCTTTCTTT.

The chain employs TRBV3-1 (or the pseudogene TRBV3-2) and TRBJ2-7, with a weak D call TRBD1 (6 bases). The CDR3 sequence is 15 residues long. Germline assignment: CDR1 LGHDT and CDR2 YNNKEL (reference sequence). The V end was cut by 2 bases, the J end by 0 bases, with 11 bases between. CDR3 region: CASSQRRGTSYEQYF. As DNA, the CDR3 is TGTGCCAGCAGCCAACGAAGGGGGACCTCCTACGAGCAGTACTTC.

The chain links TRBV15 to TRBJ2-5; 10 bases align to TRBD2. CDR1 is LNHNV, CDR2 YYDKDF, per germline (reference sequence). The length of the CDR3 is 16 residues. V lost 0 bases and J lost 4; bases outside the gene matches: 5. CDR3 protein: CATSREGLAESETQYF. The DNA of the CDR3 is TGTGCCACCAGCAGAGAAGGACTAGCGGAATCAGAGACCCAGTACTTC.

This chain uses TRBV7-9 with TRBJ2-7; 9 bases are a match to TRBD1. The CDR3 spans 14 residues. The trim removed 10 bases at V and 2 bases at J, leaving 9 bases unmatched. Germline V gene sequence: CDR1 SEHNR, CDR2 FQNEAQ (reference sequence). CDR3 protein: CAIVRDRATYEQYF. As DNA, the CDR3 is TGTGCCATCGTACGGGACAGGGCCACCTACGAGCAGTACTTC.